The 18 T cell receptor beta chains presented below share a single source sample, sequenced in a study of T cell changes during pregnancy in multiple sclerosis. This table comes from immunoSEQ multiplex PCR, and its TCRdb copy is limited to in-frame clones, with some not included. This sample has 90,000 to 95,000 clones, with about 91% found just once. This material consisted of peripheral blood, taken before pregnancy. The receptors come from a female donor with multiple sclerosis, enrolled in a pregnancy study.

The chain recombines TRBV5-1 with TRBJ1-3, with D unclear. Germline CDR1 and CDR2: SGHRS and YFSETQ. Trimming took off 4 bases at V and 3 bases at J, with 8 bases between the two ends. The CDR3 length is 13 residues. The CDR3 nucleotides are TGCGCCAGCAGCCCGACATTTGGAAACACCATATATTTT. This encodes CASSPTFGNTIYF.

The genes are TRBV7-2 and TRBJ1-2; D is undetermined. There are 14 residues in the CDR3. Deletions cut 5 bases from V and 4 bases from J, with 14 bases between. CDR1 SGHTA and CDR2 FQGNSA come from the germline V gene. CDR3 region: CASSRSAVSYGYTF. For the CDR3, the DNA is TGTGCCAGCAGCCGATCGGCGGTTTCCTATGGCTACACCTTC.

The chain has TRBV7-2 and TRBJ2-2; D is unclear. V dropped 0 bases and J dropped 5 bases, with 7 bases sitting between them. Germline assignment: CDR1 SGHTA and CDR2 FQGNSA. The CDR3 sequence is 14 residues long. This CDR3 reads CASSLAAWTGELFF. In DNA form, the CDR3 reads TGTGCCAGCAGCTTAGCAGCGTGGACCGGGGAGCTGTTTTTT.

The CDR3 sequence is CAPPPVQFF. CDR3 sequence (DNA): TGTGCCCCTCCCCCCGTGCAGTTCTTC. The V gene is TRBV18, the J gene TRBJ2-1, with D unresolved. V was clipped by 11 bases and J by 12 bases, with 11 bases between them. Germline-derived CDR1 and CDR2 are KGHSH and LQKENI. This CDR3 contains 9 residues.

This clone appeared a few times. This chain uses TRBV19 with TRBJ1-1; 7 nucleotides agree with TRBD1. The J segment lost 2 bases and the V segment lost 7 bases, leaving 10 bases of the junction unmatched. The CDR3 runs to 15 residues. The germline V gene has CDR1 LNHDA and CDR2 SQIVND (reference sequence). The CDR3 sequence is CASIRSGTANTEAFF. For the CDR3, the DNA is TGTGCCAGTATTAGATCTGGGACAGCAAACACTGAAGCTTTCTTT.

The chain joins TRBV30 to TRBJ2-1; 10 bases map to TRBD2. Germline CDR1 is GTSNPN and CDR2 is SVGIG (reference sequence). This CDR3 region has 13 residues. The trim removed 0 bases at V and 12 bases at J, leaving 5 bases unmatched. The DNA for the CDR3 is TGTGCCTGGAGTGTAGAACTAGCGGGACGGCAGTTCTTC. Encoded protein: CAWSVELAGRQFF.

The chain uses TRBV7-4 and TRBJ1-5; TRBD1 might be the D (5 bases). The CDR3 runs to 16 residues. V was cut by 2 bases and J by 3 bases, with 14 bases left in between. Germline lookup yields CDR1 SGHVT and CDR2 SQSDAQ. The CDR3 DNA reads TGTGCCAGCAGCTTAAGGGCAGGGTATGACAATCAGCCCCAGCATTTT. This sequence encodes CASSLRAGYDNQPQHF.

This clone was seen once. This chain uses TRBV7-8 with TRBJ2-2, with D perhaps matching TRBD1 (6 bases). The CDR3 sequence is 15 residues long. The germline gives CDR1 SGHVS, CDR2 FQNEAQ. With 4 bases removed from V and 6 bases from J, the gap between germline ends came to 15 bases. CDR3 in DNA: TGTGCCAGCAGCTCCGACTCAGAGGGGGCCGGGGAGCTGTTTTTT. Translating it yields CASSSDSEGAGELFF.

V gene TRBV7-9 combines with J gene TRBJ2-3; 7 positions agree with TRBD2. In germline, CDR1 is SEHNR, CDR2 FQNEAQ (reference sequence). The CDR3 spans 18 residues. V gave up 1 base and J gave up 2 bases; unmatched junction bases: 12. The CDR3 region is CASSLGRNSGPITDTQYF. DNA of the CDR3: TGTGCCAGCAGCTTAGGCCGTAATAGCGGGCCTATCACAGATACGCAGTATTTT.

The genes are TRBV18 and TRBJ1-1; TRBD1 is a possible D gene (5 bases). The CDR3 loop spans 14 amino acids. Trimming stripped 3 bases from V and 1 base from J, with 9 bases between. CDR1 and CDR2 from the germline V gene are KGHSH and LQKENI. CDR3 bases: TGTGCCAGCTCACCGGGGCCGGGGAACACTGAAGCTTTCTTT. Translating gives CASSPGPGNTEAFF.

This clone came up once. The chain carries TRBV5-1 and TRBJ2-7; TRBD2 matches 11 bases. The CDR3 is 16 residues long. From germline, CDR1 is SGHRS and CDR2 YFSETQ. V was pared by 4 bases and J by 2 bases, with 8 bases of the junction left unmatched. CDR3 DNA sequence: TGCGCCAGCAGCCTAAGACTAGCGGGGAACACCTACGAGCAGTACTTC. Translating gives CASSLRLAGNTYEQYF.

This clone is a singleton in its sample. The chain combines TRBV15 with TRBJ2-1; TRBD1 aligns across 7 bases. V lost 2 bases and J lost 3; bases outside the gene matches: 7. CDR1 and CDR2 from the germline V gene are LNHNV and YYDKDF (reference sequence). This CDR3 has 16 residues. CDR3 sequence: CATSRIDRDLYNEQFF. CDR3 nucleotide sequence: TGTGCCACCAGCAGAATCGACAGGGACCTCTACAATGAGCAGTTCTTC.

J is TRBJ1-6 and V is TRBV7-3, with 9 bases fitting TRBD1. Germline V CDR1 and CDR2: SGHTA, FQGTGA. The CDR3 length is 17 residues. J was trimmed by 10 bases and V by 4 bases; bases with no gene match: 14. The CDR3 spells CASSSNPGQGVGSPLHF. CDR3 nucleotides: TGTGCCAGCAGCTCGAATCCGGGACAGGGAGTTGGATCACCCCTCCACTTT.

This clone was seen a handful of times. The chain carries TRBV9 and TRBJ2-2; 9 nucleotides align to TRBD2. The CDR3 is 15 residues long. Germline V CDR1 and CDR2: SGDLS, YYNGEE. V shed 0 bases and J 5 bases; nucleotides not matched to a gene: 2. CDR3 residues: CASSVVAGDTGELFF. CDR3 bases: TGTGCCAGCAGCGTAGTAGCGGGAGATACCGGGGAGCTGTTTTTT.

V and J are TRBV5-8 and TRBJ2-3, with 8 bases lining up with TRBD1. With V trimmed by 4 bases and J by 6 bases, 7 bases remained unmatched. Germline loops: CDR1 SGHTS, CDR2 YDEGEE. The CDR3 consists of 14 residues. CDR3 region: CASSRRTGFDTQYF. The DNA for the CDR3 is TGTGCCAGCAGCCGAAGGACAGGGTTCGATACGCAGTATTTT.

The chain has TRBV18 and TRBJ1-5, with D possibly matching TRBD1 (5 bases). The CDR3 runs 14 residues. V was cut by 2 bases and J by 3 bases, with 8 bases left in between. Germline V gene data show CDR1 as KGHSH and CDR2 as LQKENI. CDR3 bases: TGTGCCAGCTCACCAGGGGGGGACAATCAGCCCCAGCATTTT. Translating gives CASSPGGDNQPQHF.

This chain joins TRBV19 and TRBJ2-7; possibly TRBD1 for D (6 bases). The CDR3 is 15 amino acids. Trimming stripped 5 bases from V and 1 base from J, with 15 bases between. Germline V lookup: CDR1 LNHDA, CDR2 SQIVND (reference sequence). CDR3 DNA: TGTGCCAGTAGTTCCCCGGGACACCGGTCCTACGAGCAGTACTTC. It is translated as CASSSPGHRSYEQYF.

This clone was seen a single time. DNA for the CDR3: TGTGCCAGCAGTGAATCACCTAGCGGGAGGCCGGGCTCCTACGAGCAGTACTTC. It yields the protein CASSESPSGRPGSYEQYF. V usage is TRBV25-1 and J usage is TRBJ2-7, with 11 bases lining up with TRBD2. Germline V gene sequence: CDR1 MGHDK, CDR2 SYGVNS. J gave up 0 bases and V 1 base, and 8 bases lay outside the gene matches. The CDR3 is 18 residues long.